The TCR beta chain under discussion was sequenced for a study of CD8 T cells in ankylosing spondylitis. Study-level findings and limits: Ankylosing spondylitis blood appeared to carry a characteristic TCR beta motif of roughly eight highly homologous variants.

TCRdb called the 5' RACE reads again in MiXCR, with one record for every CDR3 protein. The table shows fewer than 450,000 distinct CDR3 sequences, with 15% to 20% occurring only once. This clonotype was detected only a few times. Its specificity is not known. CDR3 length equals 13 residues. V shed 8 bases and J shed 6 bases, with 17 bases lying between them. Germline V gene data show CDR1 as ENHRY and CDR2 as SYGVKD. This clonotype originated in a male donor with ankylosing spondylitis. Sequences were obtained from blood, either unsorted or a sorted T cell fraction (not recorded which). The chain employs TRBV10-3 and TRBJ2-7; D may match TRBD1 or TRBD2 (5 bases each). The CDR3 here is CAISEGGTSEQYF. The CDR3 DNA sequence: TGTGCCATCTCCGAAGGTGGGACCTCCGAGCAGTACTTC.